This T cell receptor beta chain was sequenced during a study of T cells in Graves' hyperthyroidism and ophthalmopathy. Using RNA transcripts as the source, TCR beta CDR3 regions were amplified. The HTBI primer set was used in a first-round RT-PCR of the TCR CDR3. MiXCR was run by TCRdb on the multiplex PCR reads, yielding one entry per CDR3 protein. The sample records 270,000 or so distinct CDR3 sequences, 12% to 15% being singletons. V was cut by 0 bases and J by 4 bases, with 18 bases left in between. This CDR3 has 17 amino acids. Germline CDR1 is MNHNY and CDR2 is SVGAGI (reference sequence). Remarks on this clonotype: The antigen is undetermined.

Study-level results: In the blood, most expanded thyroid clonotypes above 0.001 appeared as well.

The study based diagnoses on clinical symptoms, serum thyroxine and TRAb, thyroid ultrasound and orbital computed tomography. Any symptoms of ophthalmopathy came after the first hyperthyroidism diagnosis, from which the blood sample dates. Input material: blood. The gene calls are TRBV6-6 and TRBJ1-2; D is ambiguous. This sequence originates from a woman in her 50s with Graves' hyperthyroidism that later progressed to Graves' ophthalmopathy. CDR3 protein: CASSYSTPNWGGYGYTF. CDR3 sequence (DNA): TGTGCCAGCAGTTACTCCACTCCGAACTGGGGAGGCTATGGCTACACCTTC.